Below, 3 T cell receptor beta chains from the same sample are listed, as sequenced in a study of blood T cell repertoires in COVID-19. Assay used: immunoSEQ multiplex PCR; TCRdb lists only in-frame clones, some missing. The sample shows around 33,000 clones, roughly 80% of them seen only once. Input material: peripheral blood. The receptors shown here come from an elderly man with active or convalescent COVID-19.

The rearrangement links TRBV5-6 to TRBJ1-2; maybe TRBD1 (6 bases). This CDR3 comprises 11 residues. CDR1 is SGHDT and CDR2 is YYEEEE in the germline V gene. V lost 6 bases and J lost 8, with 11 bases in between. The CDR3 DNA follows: TGTGCCAGCACAGGGGCGCGCGGCTACACCTTC. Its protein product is CASTGARGYTF.

The CDR3: CASSRDNTGEYGSPLHF. The CDR3 coding sequence is TGCGCCAGCAGTCGGGACAACACCGGGGAATACGGTTCACCCCTCCACTTT. The V and J genes are TRBV5-1 and TRBJ1-6; weak D call: TRBD1 (6 bases). CDR1 is SGHRS, CDR2 YFSETQ, per germline. The CDR3 is 17 residues long. The V end lost 5 bases, the J end lost 9 bases, and 24 bases lay between the germline ends.

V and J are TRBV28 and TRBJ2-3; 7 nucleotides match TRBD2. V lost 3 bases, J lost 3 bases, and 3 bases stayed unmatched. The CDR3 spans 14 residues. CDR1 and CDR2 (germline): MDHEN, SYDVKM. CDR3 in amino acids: CASSFLADTDTQYF. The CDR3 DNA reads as TGTGCCAGCAGTTTCCTAGCGGATACAGATACGCAGTATTTT.